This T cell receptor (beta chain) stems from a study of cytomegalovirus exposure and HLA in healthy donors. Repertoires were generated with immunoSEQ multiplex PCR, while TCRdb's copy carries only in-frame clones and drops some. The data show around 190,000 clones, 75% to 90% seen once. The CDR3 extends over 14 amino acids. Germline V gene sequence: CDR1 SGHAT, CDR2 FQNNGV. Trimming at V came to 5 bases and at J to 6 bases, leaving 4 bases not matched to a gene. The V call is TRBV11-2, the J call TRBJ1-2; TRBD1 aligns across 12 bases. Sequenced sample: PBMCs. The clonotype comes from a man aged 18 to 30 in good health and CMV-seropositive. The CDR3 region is CASSRGQGAHGYTF. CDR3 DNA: TGTGCCAGCAGCCGGGGACAGGGGGCCCATGGCTACACCTTC. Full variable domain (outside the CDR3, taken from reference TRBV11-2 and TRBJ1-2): EAGVAQSPRYKIIEKRQSVAFWCNPISGHATLYWYQQILGQGPKLLIQFQNNGVVDDSQLPKDRFSAERLKGVDSTLKIQPAKLEDSAVYLCASSRGQGAHGYTFGSGTRLTVV.